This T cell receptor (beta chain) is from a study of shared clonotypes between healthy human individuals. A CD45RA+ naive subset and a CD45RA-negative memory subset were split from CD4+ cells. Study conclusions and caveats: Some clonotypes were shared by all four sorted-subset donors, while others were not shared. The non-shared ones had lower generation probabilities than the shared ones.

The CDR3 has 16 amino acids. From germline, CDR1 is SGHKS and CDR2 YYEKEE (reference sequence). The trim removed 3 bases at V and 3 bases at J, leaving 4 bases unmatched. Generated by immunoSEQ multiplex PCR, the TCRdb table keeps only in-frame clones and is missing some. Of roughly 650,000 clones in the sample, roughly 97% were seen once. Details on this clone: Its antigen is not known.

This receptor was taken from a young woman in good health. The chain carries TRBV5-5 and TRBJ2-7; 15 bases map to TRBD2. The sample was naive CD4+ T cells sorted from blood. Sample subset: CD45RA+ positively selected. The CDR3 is CASSSTGLAGGYEQYF. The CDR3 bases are TGTGCCAGCAGCTCTACGGGACTAGCGGGAGGCTACGAGCAGTACTTC.